These 30 T cell receptor beta chains share one sample of origin, sequenced in a study of tumor-infiltrating lymphocytes in primary liver carcinoma. It was from approximately 20-30 mg of unsorted bulk tissue that RNA and DNA were co-extracted. TCR beta cDNA came from about 470 ng total RNA, primed with a constant-region primer. Researchers made the TCR beta libraries by running three nested multiplex PCR rounds with slightly modified ARM-PCR. The first two PCR rounds used TRBV1-TRBV30 primers with a Cbeta primer, nine to ten cycles each. TCRdb re-called the multiplex PCR reads through MiXCR, storing one row per CDR3 protein. The table lists more than 55,000 distinct CDR3 sequences, about three quarters of them singletons. The sample taken for sequencing was liver tumor tissue from sampling region 2. Subset in this sample: tumor region T2, inferior pole. The source of these receptors is a man in his forties with primary liver carcinoma and hepatitis B virus infection.

In this sample, this clonotype turned up a few times. The CDR3 DNA sequence: TGCGCCAGCAGCTCTCCATCGCCGGGGACAGGGAAAGGTCAGAGCACTGAAGCTTTCTTT. This sequence encodes CASSSPSPGTGKGQSTEAFF. The V call is TRBV5-1, the J call TRBJ1-1; 9 nucleotides line up with TRBD1. After removal of 3 bases from V and 4 bases from J, the junction contained 22 bases not matched to a gene. CDR1 is SGHRS, CDR2 YFSETQ, per germline. This CDR3 region has 20 residues.

Turning to this clonotype: A clone one base away is much larger, so this may be a read error. The rearrangement joins TRBV7-9 to TRBJ1-1, with unresolved D. V gave up 1 base and J gave up 5 bases, with 8 bases separating them. Looked up from germline, CDR1 is SEHNR and CDR2 is FQNEAQ (reference sequence). This CDR3 is built from 13 residues. The CDR3: CASSLGQRTEAFF. The CDR3 DNA reads TGTGCCAGCAGCTTAGGGCAGAGAACTGAAGCTTTCTTT. Supplemented by reference TRBV7-9 and TRBJ1-1, the full variable domain reads DTGVSQNPRHKITKRGQNVTFRCDPISEHNRLYWYRQTLGQGPEFLTYFQNEAQLEKSRLLSDRFSAERPKGSFSTLEIQRTEQGDSAMYLCASSLGQRTEAFFGQGTRLTVV.

A word on this clonotype: Mismatch with germline at one junction end may stem from a read error. The chain combines TRBV6-5 with TRBJ2-1; the D gene is possibly TRBD2 (5 bases). This CDR3 has 14 residues. Germline CDR1 and CDR2: MNHEY and SVGAGI. In DNA, the CDR3 is TGTGCCAGCAGCAGCGGAGCCACCTACAGTGAGCAGTTCTTC. The encoded protein is CASSSGATYSEQFF.

This clonotype was found many times. Germline and junction disagree at one end, which may indicate a read error. This sequence joins TRBV29-1 and TRBJ2-1; D assignment may be TRBD1 or TRBD2 (5 bases each). Germline V gene lookup returns CDR1 SQVTM and CDR2 ANQGSEA. The length of the CDR3 is 13 residues. The CDR3 protein is CSVEGPANNEQFF. In DNA, the CDR3 is TGCAGTGTTGAGGGGCCAGCGAACAATGAGCAGTTCTTC.

Comments on this clonotype: One junction end disagrees with the germline gene, perhaps due to a read error. V usage is TRBV5-1 and J usage is TRBJ2-3, with TRBD1 as a possible D gene (7 bases). This CDR3 region has 14 residues. The germline gives CDR1 SGHRS, CDR2 YFSETQ. The CDR3 sequence: CASRIQGGTDMQYF. DNA for the CDR3: TGCGCCAGCAGAATTCAGGGGGGCACTGATATGCAGTATTTT.

Concerning this clonotype itself: Because the CDR3 is missing its conserved closing phenylalanine or tryptophan, this is likely a read error. V is TRBV28 and J is TRBJ2-7; D uncertain. Germline V gene lookup returns CDR1 MDHEN and CDR2 SYDVKM. Between the trimmed V and J ends, which lost 5 bases and 8 bases, there was a span of 13 bases. This CDR3 is 12 amino acids long. CDR3 nucleotide sequence: TGTGCCAGCAGTCGTAACATTCACAAGCAGTACTTA. It is translated as CASSRNIHKQYL.

Comment on this clonotype: The junction departs from the called germline gene at one end, perhaps through a read error. The rearrangement uses TRBV7-9 and TRBJ2-1; D may be TRBD1 (6 bases). Germline-derived CDR1 and CDR2 are SEHNR and FQNEAQ (reference sequence). The CDR3 spans 17 residues. DNA of the CDR3: TGTGCCAGCAGCCTACCATTTCAGGGGCCTAAAACAAATGGGCAGTTCTTC. Residues: CASSLPFQGPKTNGQFF.

This rearrangement joins TRBV4-1 to TRBJ2-1; no clear D. The CDR3 sequence is 15 residues long. Trimming left V 4 bases short and J 5 bases short, with 15 bases between. Germline CDR1 MGHRA, CDR2 YSYEKL. The CDR3 DNA reads TGCGCCAGCAGCCCGCTCGGCATCAATAACAATGAGCAGTTCTTC. It codes for CASSPLGINNNEQFF.

The V gene is TRBV11-3, the J gene TRBJ2-3, with D possibly TRBD2 on 6 matching bases. The CDR3 length is 16 residues. Germline values: CDR1 SGHNT, CDR2 YENEEA. V was trimmed by 0 bases and J by 4 bases, leaving 14 bases between them. CDR3 DNA sequence: TGTGCCAGCAGCTTAGATTGCGGGAAGGGCCCAGATACGCAGTATTTT. Its translation is CASSLDCGKGPDTQYF.

Note on this clonotype: An end of the junction differs from the germline gene, which may be a read error. This chain joins TRBV6-2 or TRBV6-3 and TRBJ2-3; 12 bases map to TRBD2. The CDR3 totals 18 residues. CDR1 and CDR2 (germline): MNHEY, SVGEGT. The CDR3 region has the DNA TGTACCAGCAGCTTCCTTCGACTAGCGGGAGCGGGGGCAGATACGCAGTATTTT. Protein: CTSSFLRLAGAGADTQYF.

A few counts support this clonotype. This sequence joins TRBV6-1 and TRBJ1-2, with D tentatively TRBD1 (6 bases). In germline, CDR1 is MNHNS, CDR2 SASEGT. The V and J ends lost 8 bases and 7 bases respectively, with 17 bases between them. This CDR3 is 13 amino acids long. The CDR3 reads CASRTWTEGGYTF. CDR3 bases: TGTGCCAGCCGTACCTGGACAGAGGGTGGCTACACCTTC.

The chain carries TRBV7-8 and TRBJ2-5; maybe TRBD2 (5 bases). The CDR3 has 15 residues. V was cut by 2 bases and J by 4 bases, with 14 bases left in between. Germline-derived CDR1 and CDR2 are SGHVS and FQNEAQ. CDR3 loop: CASSLNPLGVETQYF. In nucleotides, the CDR3 is TGTGCCAGCAGCTTAAACCCACTGGGAGTAGAGACCCAGTACTTC.

This clonotype was seen once. An end of the junction does not agree with germline; a read error may underlie this. This chain joins TRBV6-6 and TRBJ2-7; TRBD2 agrees at 9 bases. The germline V gene has CDR1 MNHNY and CDR2 SVGAGI (reference sequence). This CDR3 spans 15 amino acids. CDR3 bases: TGTGCCAGCAGTTACCCAGGATTAGCGGGAGTCGAGCAGAACTTC. It is translated as CASSYPGLAGVEQNF.

Notes on this clonotype: A read error may be the cause here, since a much bigger clone is one base away. This chain links TRBV30 with TRBJ2-1, with a weak D call TRBD2 (5 bases). The length of the CDR3 is 14 residues. The germline V gene has CDR1 GTSNPN and CDR2 SVGIG (reference sequence). The CDR3 spells CAGRRAFTQNEQFF. The CDR3 DNA reads TGTGCCGGGAGAAGGGCGTTTACGCAGAATGAGCAGTTCTTC.

The rearrangement joins TRBV20-1 to TRBJ2-5; 10 bases fit TRBD1. Germline trimming cut 3 bases from V and 2 bases from J; bases unmatched to any gene: 0. The germline V gene has CDR1 DFQATT and CDR2 SNEGSKA (reference sequence). The CDR3 length is 13 residues. Here the CDR3 DNA reads TGCAGTGCTAGGGACAGGGGGCAAGAGACCCAGTACTTC. It specifies CSARDRGQETQYF.

This chain uses TRBV11-2 with TRBJ2-1; D ambiguous. V lost 4 bases to trimming and J lost 12 bases, with 13 bases between them. Germline V lookup: CDR1 SGHAT, CDR2 FQNNGV. The CDR3 consists of 12 residues. This CDR3 is CASSSTAITQFF. CDR3 DNA: TGTGCCAGCAGCTCGACCGCGATTACGCAGTTCTTC.

In the case of this clonotype: This may come from a read error, since a much larger clone is one base off. V gene TRBV5-5 combines with J gene TRBJ1-4, with 7 positions matching TRBD1. CDR1 SGHKS and CDR2 YYEKEE come from the germline V gene (reference sequence). The CDR3 runs 17 residues. This chain's CDR3 is CTSSLGPWGTVNEKLFF. The CDR3 DNA is TGTACCAGCAGCTTAGGTCCCTGGGGGACAGTGAATGAAAAACTGTTTTTT.

Regarding this clonotype: The junction differs from germline at one of its ends, possibly a read error. The J gene is TRBJ2-5, the V gene TRBV11-2, with a possible D match to TRBD2 (5 bases). Germline V gene lookup returns CDR1 SGHAT and CDR2 FQNNGV. This CDR3 comprises 16 residues. Written as DNA, the CDR3 is TGTGCCAGCAGCCAAACTAATGGCGGGCGGAAAGAGACACAGTACTTC. Protein: CASSQTNGGRKETQYF.

Comment on this clonotype: Germline and junction disagree at one end, which may indicate a read error. The genes are TRBV6-1 and TRBJ1-5; D not resolved. Germline V gene data show CDR1 as MNHNS and CDR2 as SASEGT. This CDR3 is built from 13 residues. In DNA form, the CDR3 reads TGTGCCCGCAGTGAGGAGGAGGATCAGTCCCAGCATTTT. Protein: CARSEEEDQSQHF.

Details on this clonotype: The germline gene is not matched at one end of the junction; a read error may be the cause. The genes are TRBV29-1 and TRBJ2-1; 7 bases are a match to TRBD2. The germline CDR1 and CDR2 sequences are SQVTM and ANQGSEA. The CDR3 spans 14 residues. CDR3 nucleotide sequence: TGCAGTGTTGCTTCTCGCGGGAGAGGCAATGAGCACTTCTTC. The encoded protein is CSVASRGRGNEHFF.

Remarks on this clonotype: The junction shows a germline mismatch at one end, possibly a read error. This chain links TRBV6-2 or TRBV6-3 with TRBJ2-7, with unresolved D. This CDR3 spans 12 amino acids. Germline V gene data show CDR1 as MNHEY and CDR2 as SVGEGT. The CDR3 loop reads CASTEMVGEQHF. The CDR3, as DNA: TGTGCCAGCACGGAGATGGTAGGCGAGCAGCACTTC.

This clonotype was observed a single time. The J gene is TRBJ2-1, the V gene TRBV11-1; D uncertain. Looked up from germline, CDR1 is SGHAT and CDR2 is FQDESV (reference sequence). The CDR3 covers 16 residues. V lost 5 bases and J lost 0, with 14 bases in between. As DNA, the CDR3 is TGTGCCAGCAGCCCCCTGTTGACGGACTCCTACAATGAGCAGTTCTTC. This codes for CASSPLLTDSYNEQFF.

A note on this clonotype: The germline gene is not matched at one end of the junction; a read error may be the cause. The chain has TRBV4-2 and TRBJ2-3; possible D gene TRBD2, 5 bases. Germline assignment: CDR1 LGHNA and CDR2 YNFKEQ. This CDR3 has 15 residues. This chain's CDR3 is CASSQEVRRPDTHYF. DNA for the CDR3: TGTGCCAGCAGCCAAGAAGTTAGGAGGCCAGATACGCACTATTTT.

Details on this clonotype: The junction does not match germline at one end; this may be a read error. This chain connects TRBV5-6 to TRBJ2-7; unclear D gene. The CDR3 has 14 residues. CDR1 SGHDT and CDR2 YYEEEE come from the germline V gene. The CDR3 is CTSSLFLFPYEQYF. For the CDR3, the DNA is TGTACCAGCAGCTTGTTCCTCTTCCCCTATGAGCAGTACTTC.

Turning to this clonotype: The missing conserved phenylalanine or tryptophan at the end of this CDR3 makes a read error likely. The chain couples TRBV29-1 to TRBJ1-1, with D hard to call. Germline-derived CDR1 and CDR2 are SQVTM and ANQGSEA. The V and J ends lost 4 bases and 11 bases respectively, with 11 bases between them. The CDR3 spans 10 residues. This chain's CDR3 is CSVVQIGAFV. The CDR3 bases are TGCAGCGTTGTGCAGATAGGGGCTTTCGTT.

Note on this clonotype: The junction does not match germline at one end; this may be a read error. This sequence joins TRBV4-1 and TRBJ1-5, with D tentatively TRBD1 (5 bases). The CDR3 is 15 amino acids. The germline V gene encodes CDR1 MGHRA and CDR2 YSYEKL. CDR3 amino acids: CACSPIEGSDQPQHF. DNA of the CDR3: TGCGCCTGCAGTCCCATAGAGGGGAGCGATCAGCCCCAGCATTTT.

Relative to its sample, this clonotype is medium-sized. This chain joins TRBV11-2 and TRBJ1-1; D unresolved. The CDR3 covers 14 residues. V was cut by 3 bases and J by 5 bases, with 13 bases left in between. Germline V gives CDR1 SGHAT, CDR2 FQNNGV. CDR3: CASSLLAHQTEAFF. The CDR3 DNA sequence: TGTGCCAGCAGCTTGTTGGCTCACCAGACTGAAGCTTTCTTT.

The CDR3 here is CASCTGDRLSNQPQHF. The CDR3 bases are TGTGCCAGCTGTACCGGGGACAGGCTTAGCAATCAGCCCCAGCATTTT. The V and J genes are TRBV12-3 or TRBV12-4 and TRBJ1-5; 8 bases line up with TRBD1. The CDR3 is 16 residues long. After removal of 8 bases from V and 0 bases from J, the junction contained 9 bases not matched to a gene.

In the case of this clonotype: The junction does not match germline at one end; this may be a read error. The genes are TRBV12-3 or TRBV12-4 and TRBJ2-7; 9 nucleotides line up with TRBD1. There are 14 residues in the CDR3. CDR3 coding DNA: TGTACCAGCAGGGGACAGGGACCCTCCTACAAGCAGTACTTC. Translating gives CTSRGQGPSYKQYF.

Worth noting for this clonotype: At one end, the junction sequence differs from germline, possibly due to a read error. The chain recombines TRBV29-1 with TRBJ2-4; D might be TRBD1 or TRBD2, each matching 7 bases. The CDR3 consists of 14 residues. In germline, CDR1 is SQVTM, CDR2 ANQGSEA. Written as DNA, the CDR3 is TGCAGCGTTCATGGGGAGGGGGCAGAAAACACTCAGTATTTC. This codes for CSVHGEGAENTQYF.